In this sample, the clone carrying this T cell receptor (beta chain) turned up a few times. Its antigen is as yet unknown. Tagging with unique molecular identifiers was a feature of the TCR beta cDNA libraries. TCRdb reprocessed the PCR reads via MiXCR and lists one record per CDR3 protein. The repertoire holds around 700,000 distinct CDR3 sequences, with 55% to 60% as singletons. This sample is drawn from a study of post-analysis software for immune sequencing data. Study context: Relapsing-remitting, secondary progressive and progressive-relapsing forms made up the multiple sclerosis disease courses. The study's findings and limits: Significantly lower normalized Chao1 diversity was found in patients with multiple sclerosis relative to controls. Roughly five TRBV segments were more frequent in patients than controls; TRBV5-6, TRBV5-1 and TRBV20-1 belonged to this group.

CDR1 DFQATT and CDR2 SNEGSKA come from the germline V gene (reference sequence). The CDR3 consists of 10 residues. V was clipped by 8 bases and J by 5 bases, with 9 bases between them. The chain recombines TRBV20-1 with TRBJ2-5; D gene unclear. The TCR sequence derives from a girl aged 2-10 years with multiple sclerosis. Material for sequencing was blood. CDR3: CSPKRETQYF. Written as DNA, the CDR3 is TGCAGTCCAAAACGGGAGACCCAGTACTTC.